This record concerns one TCR beta chain sequence. Study members were between about 18 and 100 years old and lived in over 20 US regions. Cohorts were assigned according to the clinical history that participants reported. Germline V CDR1 and CDR2: SGDLS, YYNGEE. The CDR3 covers 16 residues. V lost 1 base to trimming and J lost 0 bases; unmatched junction nucleotides: 6. The data are from a study of blood T cell repertoires in COVID-19. In the study overall: The United States, Italy and Spain provided the acute and convalescent COVID-19 samples. The analysed material was cDNA or gDNA that came from T cells, B-cell-depleted T cells, or PBMCs.

The repertoire was sequenced with immunoSEQ multiplex PCR; TCRdb's copy has only in-frame clones and lacks some. Of hundreds of thousands of clones in the sample, approximately 85% were seen once. The rearrangement uses TRBV9 and TRBJ2-5; 7 bases are a match to TRBD2. The specimen was PBMCs or T cells enriched from blood (not recorded which). The TCR sequence derives from a man aged 25-45 years who had recovered from COVID-19. CDR3 sequence reads: CASSVSSGWHQETQYF. The CDR3 region has the DNA TGTGCCAGCAGCGTAAGTAGCGGGTGGCACCAAGAGACCCAGTACTTC.